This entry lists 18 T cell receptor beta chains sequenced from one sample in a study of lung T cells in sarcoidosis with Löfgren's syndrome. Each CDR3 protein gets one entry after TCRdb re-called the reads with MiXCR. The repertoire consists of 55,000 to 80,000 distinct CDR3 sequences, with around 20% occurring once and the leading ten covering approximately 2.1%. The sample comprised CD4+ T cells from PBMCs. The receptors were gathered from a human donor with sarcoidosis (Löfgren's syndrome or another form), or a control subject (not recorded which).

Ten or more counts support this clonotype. CDR3 in DNA: TGTGCCAGCACCCCGTTGGGCGGGGCTTATGGCTACACCTTC. Encoded protein: CASTPLGGAYGYTF. The chain recombines TRBV28 with TRBJ1-2, with D perhaps matching TRBD1 (5 bases). Trimming removed 7 bases at V and 5 bases at J, with 17 bases between. This CDR3 spans 14 amino acids. Germline V gives CDR1 MDHEN, CDR2 SYDVKM.

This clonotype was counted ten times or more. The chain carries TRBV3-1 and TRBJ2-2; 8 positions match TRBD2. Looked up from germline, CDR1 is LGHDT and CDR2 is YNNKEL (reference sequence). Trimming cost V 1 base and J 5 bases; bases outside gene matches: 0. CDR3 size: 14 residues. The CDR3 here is CASSQAGGTGELFF. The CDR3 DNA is TGTGCCAGCAGCCAAGCGGGGGGGACCGGGGAGCTGTTTTTT.

The CDR3 spells CASSHSSVINYGYTF. The DNA of the CDR3 is TGTGCCAGCAGCCACTCCTCCGTAATTAACTATGGCTACACCTTC. J is TRBJ1-2 and V is TRBV5-4; no firm D call. This CDR3 comprises 15 residues. Trimming left V 4 bases short and J 1 base short, with 14 bases between. Germline V CDR1 and CDR2: SGHNT, YYREEE (reference sequence).

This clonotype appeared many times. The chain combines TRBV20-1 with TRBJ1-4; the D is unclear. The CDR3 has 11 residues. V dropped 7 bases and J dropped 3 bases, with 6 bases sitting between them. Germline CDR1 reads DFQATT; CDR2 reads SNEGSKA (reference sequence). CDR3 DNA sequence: TGCAGTGTTAGCTCTAATGAAAAACTGTTTTTT. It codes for CSVSSNEKLFF.

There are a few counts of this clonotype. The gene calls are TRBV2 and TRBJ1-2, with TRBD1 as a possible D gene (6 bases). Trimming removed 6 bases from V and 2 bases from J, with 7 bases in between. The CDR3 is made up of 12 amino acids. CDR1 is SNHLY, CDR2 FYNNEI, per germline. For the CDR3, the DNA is TGTGCCAGCAGGGGACAAAACTATGGCTACACCTTC. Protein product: CASRGQNYGYTF.

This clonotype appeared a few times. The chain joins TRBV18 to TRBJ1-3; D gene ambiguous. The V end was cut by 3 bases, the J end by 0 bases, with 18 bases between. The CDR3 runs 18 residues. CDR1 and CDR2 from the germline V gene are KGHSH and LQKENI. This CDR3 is CASSPQTSAIFSGNTIYF. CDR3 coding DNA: TGTGCCAGCTCACCCCAGACTTCGGCGATCTTCTCTGGAAACACCATATATTTT.

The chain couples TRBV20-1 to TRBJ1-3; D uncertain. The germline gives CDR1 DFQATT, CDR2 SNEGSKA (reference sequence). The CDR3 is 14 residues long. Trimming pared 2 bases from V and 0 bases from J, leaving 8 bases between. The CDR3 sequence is CSARISNSGNTIYF. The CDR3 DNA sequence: TGCAGTGCTAGAATCAGTAACTCTGGAAACACCATATATTTT.

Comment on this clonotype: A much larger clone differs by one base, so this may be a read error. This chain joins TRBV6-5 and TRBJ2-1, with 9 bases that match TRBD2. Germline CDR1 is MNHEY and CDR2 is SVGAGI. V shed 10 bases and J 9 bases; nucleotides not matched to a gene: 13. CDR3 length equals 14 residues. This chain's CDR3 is CAIKGLARWSEQFF. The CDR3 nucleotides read TGTGCCATCAAAGGACTAGCGAGATGGAGTGAGCAGTTCTTC.

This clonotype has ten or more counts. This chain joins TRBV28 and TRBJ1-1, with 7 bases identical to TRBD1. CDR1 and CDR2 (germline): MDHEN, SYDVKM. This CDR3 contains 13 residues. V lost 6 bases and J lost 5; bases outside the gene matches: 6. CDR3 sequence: CASRETGRTEAFF. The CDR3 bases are TGTGCCAGCAGGGAGACAGGGAGGACTGAAGCTTTCTTT.

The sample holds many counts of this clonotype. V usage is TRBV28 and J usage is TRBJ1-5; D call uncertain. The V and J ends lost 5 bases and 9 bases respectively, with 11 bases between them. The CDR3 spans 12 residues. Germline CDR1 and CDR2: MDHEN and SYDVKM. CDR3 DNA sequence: TGTGCCAGCAGTCCCGGAGAGAGGCCCCAGCATTTT. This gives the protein CASSPGERPQHF.

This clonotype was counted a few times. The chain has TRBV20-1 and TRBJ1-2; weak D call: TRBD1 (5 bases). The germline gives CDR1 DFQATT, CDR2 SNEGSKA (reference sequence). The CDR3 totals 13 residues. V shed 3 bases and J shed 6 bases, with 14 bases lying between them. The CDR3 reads CSASRGGEHGYTF. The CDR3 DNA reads TGCAGTGCTAGCCGGGGGGGGGAGCATGGCTACACCTTC.

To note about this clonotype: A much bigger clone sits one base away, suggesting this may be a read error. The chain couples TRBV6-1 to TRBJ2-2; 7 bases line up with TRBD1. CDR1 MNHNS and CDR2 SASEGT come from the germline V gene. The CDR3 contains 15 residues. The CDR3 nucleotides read TGTGCCAGCAGCCAGGACAGGACGAACGCCGGGGAGCTGTTTTTT. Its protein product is CASSQDRTNAGELFF.

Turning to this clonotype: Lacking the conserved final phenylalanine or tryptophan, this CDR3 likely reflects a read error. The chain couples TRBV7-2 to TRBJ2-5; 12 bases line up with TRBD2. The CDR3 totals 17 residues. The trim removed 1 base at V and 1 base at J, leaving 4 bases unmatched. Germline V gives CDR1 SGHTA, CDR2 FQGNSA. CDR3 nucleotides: TGTGCCAGCAGCTTAGGCATACTAGCGGGAGGCCAAGAGACCCAGTACTTA. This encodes CASSLGILAGGQETQYL.

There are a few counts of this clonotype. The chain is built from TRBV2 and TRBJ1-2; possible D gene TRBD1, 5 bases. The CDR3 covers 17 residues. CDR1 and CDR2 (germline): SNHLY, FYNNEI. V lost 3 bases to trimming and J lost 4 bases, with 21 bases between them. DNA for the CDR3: TGTGCCAGCAGTGATCTGGCTCCGGGGCGCGGGAGCTATGGCTACACCTTC. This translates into CASSDLAPGRGSYGYTF. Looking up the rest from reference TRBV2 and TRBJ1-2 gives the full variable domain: EPEVTQTPSHQVTQMGQEVILRCVPISNHLYFYWYRQILGQKVEFLVSFYNNEISEKSEIFDDQFSVERPDGSNFTLKIRSTKLEDSAMYFCASSDLAPGRGSYGYTFGSGTRLTVV.

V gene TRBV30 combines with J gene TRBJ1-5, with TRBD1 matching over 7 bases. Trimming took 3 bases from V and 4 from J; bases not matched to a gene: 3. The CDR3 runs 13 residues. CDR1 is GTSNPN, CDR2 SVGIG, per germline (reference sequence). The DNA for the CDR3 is TGTGCCTGGAGCGCGGGACAGAATCAGCCCCAGCATTTT. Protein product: CAWSAGQNQPQHF.

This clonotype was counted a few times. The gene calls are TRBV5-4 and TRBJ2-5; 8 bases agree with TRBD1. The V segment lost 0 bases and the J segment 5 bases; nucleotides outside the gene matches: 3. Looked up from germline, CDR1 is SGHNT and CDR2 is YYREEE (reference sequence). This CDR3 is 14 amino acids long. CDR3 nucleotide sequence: TGTGCCAGCAGCTTGGGGACAGGGCCGGAGACCCAGTACTTC. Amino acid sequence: CASSLGTGPETQYF.

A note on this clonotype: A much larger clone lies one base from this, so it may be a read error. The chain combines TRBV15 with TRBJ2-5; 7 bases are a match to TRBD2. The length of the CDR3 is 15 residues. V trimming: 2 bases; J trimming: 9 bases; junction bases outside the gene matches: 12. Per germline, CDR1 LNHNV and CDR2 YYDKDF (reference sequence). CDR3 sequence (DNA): TGTGCCACCAGCAGACTAGCGGACCCAAGGGAGGCCCAGTACTTC. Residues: CATSRLADPREAQYF.

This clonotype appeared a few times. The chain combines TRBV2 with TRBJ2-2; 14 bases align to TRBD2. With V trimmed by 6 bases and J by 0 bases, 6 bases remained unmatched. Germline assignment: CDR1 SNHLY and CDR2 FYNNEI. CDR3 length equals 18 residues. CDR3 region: CASSPRTSGGTNTGELFF. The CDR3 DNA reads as TGTGCCAGCAGCCCCAGGACTAGCGGGGGGACGAACACCGGGGAGCTGTTTTTT.